This T cell receptor beta chain derives from a study of shared clonotypes between healthy human individuals. Study at large: The donors, two women and a few men, were aged 18 to 49.

The germline gives CDR1 KGHSH, CDR2 LQKENI. This CDR3 comprises 15 residues. Trimming removed 2 bases from V and 8 bases from J; junction bases left unmatched: 7. The data were produced by immunoSEQ multiplex PCR, yet TCRdb's version contains in-frame clones alone and is incomplete. The data hold more than 850,000 clones, with around 78% observed a single time. The material sequenced was memory CD4+ T cells from PBMCs. Subset denoted: CD45RA-negative fraction. The gene calls are TRBV18 and TRBJ1-5; TRBD1 agrees at 9 bases. The origin of this receptor is a man aged 18-30 years in good health. Some clones in this sample may be carry-over from other donors' samples. The CDR3: CASSPSGQGFEPQHF. The CDR3 nucleotides read TGTGCCAGCTCACCATCGGGACAGGGCTTTGAGCCCCAGCATTTT.